By sample share, the clone carrying this T cell receptor beta chain is medium-sized. This sample stems from a study of T cells after yellow fever vaccination. The CDR3 is 14 residues long. Germline-derived CDR1 and CDR2 are MNHEY and SVGAGI. J gave up 2 bases and V 4 bases, and 4 bases lay outside the gene matches. TCRdb itself ran the 5' RACE reads through MiXCR, one entry per CDR3 protein. The table has about 25,000 distinct CDR3 sequences, about 3.2% seen once. This clonotype was obtained from a man between 18 and 35 years old who received the YFV17D yellow fever vaccine. The sample consisted of PBMCs, either bulk or a sorted T-cell subset (CD4+, CD8+, memory, or dextramer-sorted; not recorded which), taken about 49 days after the first yellow fever vaccination. The gene calls are TRBV6-5 and TRBJ1-1, with 7 bases identical to TRBD1. Here the CDR3 reads CASSLRQGNTEAFF. The CDR3 coding sequence is TGTGCCAGCAGTTTGCGACAGGGAAACACTGAAGCTTTCTTT.